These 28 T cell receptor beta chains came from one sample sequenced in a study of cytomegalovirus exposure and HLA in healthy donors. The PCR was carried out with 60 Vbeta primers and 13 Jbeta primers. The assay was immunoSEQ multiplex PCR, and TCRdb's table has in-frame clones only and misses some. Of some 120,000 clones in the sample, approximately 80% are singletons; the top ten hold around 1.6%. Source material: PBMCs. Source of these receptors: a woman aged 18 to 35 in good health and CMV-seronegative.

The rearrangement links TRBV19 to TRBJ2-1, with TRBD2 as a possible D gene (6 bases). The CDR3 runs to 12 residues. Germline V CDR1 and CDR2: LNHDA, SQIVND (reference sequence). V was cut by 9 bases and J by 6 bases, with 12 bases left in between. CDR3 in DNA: TGTGCCAGCCGGACTAATTCCAATGAGCAGTTCTTC. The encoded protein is CASRTNSNEQFF.

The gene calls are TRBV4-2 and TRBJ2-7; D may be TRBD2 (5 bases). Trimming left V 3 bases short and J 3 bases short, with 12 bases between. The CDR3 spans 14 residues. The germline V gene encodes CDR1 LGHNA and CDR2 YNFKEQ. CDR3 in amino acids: CASSQAGDYYEQYF. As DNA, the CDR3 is TGTGCCAGCAGCCAGGCCGGGGATTACTACGAGCAGTACTTC.

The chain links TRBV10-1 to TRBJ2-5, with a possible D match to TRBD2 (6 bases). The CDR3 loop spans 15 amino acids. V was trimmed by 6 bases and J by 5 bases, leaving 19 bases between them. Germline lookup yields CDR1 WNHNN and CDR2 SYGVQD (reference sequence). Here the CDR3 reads CASSDGGQAGETQYF. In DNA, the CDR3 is TGCGCCAGCAGCGACGGAGGGCAGGCGGGGGAGACCCAGTACTTC.

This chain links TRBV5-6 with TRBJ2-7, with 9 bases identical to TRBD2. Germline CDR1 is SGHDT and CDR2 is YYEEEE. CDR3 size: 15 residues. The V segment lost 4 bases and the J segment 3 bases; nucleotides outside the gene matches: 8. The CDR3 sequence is CASSPTTSGNYEQYF. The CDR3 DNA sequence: TGTGCCAGCAGCCCTACGACTAGCGGTAACTACGAGCAGTACTTC.

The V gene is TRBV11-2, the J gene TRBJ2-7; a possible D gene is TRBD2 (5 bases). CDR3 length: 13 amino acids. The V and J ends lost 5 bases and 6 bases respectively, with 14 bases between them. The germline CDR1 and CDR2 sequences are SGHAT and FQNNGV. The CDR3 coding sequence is TGTGCCAGCAGCAATTTACAAGGAGGCGAGCAGTACTTC. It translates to CASSNLQGGEQYF.

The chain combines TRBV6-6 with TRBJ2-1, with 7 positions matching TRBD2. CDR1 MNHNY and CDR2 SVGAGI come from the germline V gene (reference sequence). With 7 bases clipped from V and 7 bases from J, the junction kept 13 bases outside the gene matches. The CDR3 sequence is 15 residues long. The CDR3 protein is CASNFRRETGNEQFF. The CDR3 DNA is TGTGCCAGCAATTTCCGGCGGGAGACTGGTAATGAGCAGTTCTTC.

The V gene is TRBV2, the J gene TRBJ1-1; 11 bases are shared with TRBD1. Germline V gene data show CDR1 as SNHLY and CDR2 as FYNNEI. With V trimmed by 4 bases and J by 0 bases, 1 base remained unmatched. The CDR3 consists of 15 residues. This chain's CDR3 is CASSGTGGMNTEAFF. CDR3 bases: TGTGCCAGCAGTGGGACAGGGGGCATGAACACTGAAGCTTTCTTT.

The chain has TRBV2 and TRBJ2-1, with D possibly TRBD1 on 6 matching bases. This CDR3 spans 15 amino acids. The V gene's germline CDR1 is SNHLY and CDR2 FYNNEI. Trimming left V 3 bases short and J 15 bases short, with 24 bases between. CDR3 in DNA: TGTGCCAGCAGTGATAATGGCGGCAGTCTCCAGGGGCCGTTCTTC. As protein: CASSDNGGSLQGPFF.

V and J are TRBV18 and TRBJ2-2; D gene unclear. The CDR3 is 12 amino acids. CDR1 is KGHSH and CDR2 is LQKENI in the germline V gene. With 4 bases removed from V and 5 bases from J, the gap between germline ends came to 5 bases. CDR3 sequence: CASSHGTGELFF. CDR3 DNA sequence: TGTGCCAGCTCACACGGGACCGGGGAGCTGTTTTTT.

CDR3 DNA sequence: TGTGCCAGCAGTTCGCCCAGGGGGCTCGGTAACACCAAAGCTTTCTTT. Amino acid sequence: CASSSPRGLGNTKAFF. V and J are TRBV27 and TRBJ1-1; 8 nucleotides align to TRBD1. Germline V CDR1 and CDR2: MNHEY, SMNVEV (reference sequence). Trimming removed 4 bases from V and 9 bases from J; junction bases left unmatched: 16. This CDR3 comprises 16 residues.

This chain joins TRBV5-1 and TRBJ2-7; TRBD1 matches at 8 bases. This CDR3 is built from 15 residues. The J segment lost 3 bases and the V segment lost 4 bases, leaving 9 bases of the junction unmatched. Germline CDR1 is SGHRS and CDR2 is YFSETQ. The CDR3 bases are TGCGCCAGCAGCCCAGGGGGCGCCGAGATCTACGAGCAGTACTTC. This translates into CASSPGGAEIYEQYF.

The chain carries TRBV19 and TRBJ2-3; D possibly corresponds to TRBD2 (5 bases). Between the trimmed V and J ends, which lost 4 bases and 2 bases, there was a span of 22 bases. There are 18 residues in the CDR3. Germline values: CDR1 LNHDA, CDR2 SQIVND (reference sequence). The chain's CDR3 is CASSTEGGTGYHTDTQYF. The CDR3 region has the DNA TGTGCCAGTAGTACCGAAGGAGGAACGGGGTATCACACAGATACGCAGTATTTT.

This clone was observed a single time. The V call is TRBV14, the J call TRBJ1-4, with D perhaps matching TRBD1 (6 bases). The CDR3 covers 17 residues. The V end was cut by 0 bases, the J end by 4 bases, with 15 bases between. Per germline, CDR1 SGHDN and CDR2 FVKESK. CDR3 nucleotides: TGTGCCAGCAGCCAAGAAGTAGCAGGGGCCTATAATGAAAAACTGTTTTTT. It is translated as CASSQEVAGAYNEKLFF.

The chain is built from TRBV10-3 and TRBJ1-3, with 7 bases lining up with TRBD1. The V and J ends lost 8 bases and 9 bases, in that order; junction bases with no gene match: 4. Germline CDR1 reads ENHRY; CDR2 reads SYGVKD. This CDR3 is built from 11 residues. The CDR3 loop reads CAIGQEPTIYF. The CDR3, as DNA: TGTGCCATCGGACAGGAGCCCACCATATATTTT.

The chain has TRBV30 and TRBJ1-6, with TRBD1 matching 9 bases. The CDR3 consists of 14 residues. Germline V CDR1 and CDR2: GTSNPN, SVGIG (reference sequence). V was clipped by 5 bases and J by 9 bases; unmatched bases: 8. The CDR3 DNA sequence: TGTGCCTGGGGAAGGACAGGGGATTTTTCACCCCTCCACTTT. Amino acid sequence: CAWGRTGDFSPLHF.

CDR3 residues: CASSDDNFSTDTQYF. As DNA, the CDR3 is TGTGCCAGCAGTGATGACAATTTTAGCACAGATACGCAGTATTTT. The chain has TRBV2 and TRBJ2-3; D is unclear. The CDR3 covers 15 residues. Trimming took off 3 bases at V and 0 bases at J, with 10 bases between the two ends. Germline CDR1 reads SNHLY; CDR2 reads FYNNEI.

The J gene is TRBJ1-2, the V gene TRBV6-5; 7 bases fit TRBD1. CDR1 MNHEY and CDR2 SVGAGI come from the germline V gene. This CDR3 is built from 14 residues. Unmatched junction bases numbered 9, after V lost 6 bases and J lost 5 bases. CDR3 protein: CASSSNQGDYGYTF. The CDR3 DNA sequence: TGTGCCAGCAGCTCCAATCAGGGGGATTATGGCTACACCTTC.

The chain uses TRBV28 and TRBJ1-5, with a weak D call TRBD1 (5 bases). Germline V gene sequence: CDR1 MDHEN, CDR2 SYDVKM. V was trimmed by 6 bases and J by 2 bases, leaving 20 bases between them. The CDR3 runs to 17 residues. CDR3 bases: TGTGCCAGCAGACGACAGATCCGGGCGGGAGGCAATCAGCCCCAGCATTTT. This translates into CASRRQIRAGGNQPQHF.

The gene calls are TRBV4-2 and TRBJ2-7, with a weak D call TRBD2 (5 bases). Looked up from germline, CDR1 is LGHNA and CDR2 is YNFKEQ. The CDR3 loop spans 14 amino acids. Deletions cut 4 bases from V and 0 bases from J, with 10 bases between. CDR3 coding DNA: TGTGCCAGCAGCCCCCGAGAGGGCTCCTACGAGCAGTACTTC. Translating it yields CASSPREGSYEQYF.

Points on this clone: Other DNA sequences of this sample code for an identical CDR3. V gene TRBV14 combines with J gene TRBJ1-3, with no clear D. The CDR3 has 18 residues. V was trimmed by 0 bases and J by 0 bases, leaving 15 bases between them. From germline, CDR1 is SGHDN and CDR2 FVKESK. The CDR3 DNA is TGTGCCAGCAGCCAAGATTACAGTCGAACAATCTCTGGAAACACCATATATTTT. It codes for CASSQDYSRTISGNTIYF.

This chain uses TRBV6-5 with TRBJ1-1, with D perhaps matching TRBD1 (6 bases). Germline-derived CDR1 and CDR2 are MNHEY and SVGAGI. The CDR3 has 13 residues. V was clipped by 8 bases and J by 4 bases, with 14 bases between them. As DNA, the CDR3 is TGTGCCAGCTCTCACGGGACACCCACTGAAGCTTTCTTT. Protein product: CASSHGTPTEAFF.

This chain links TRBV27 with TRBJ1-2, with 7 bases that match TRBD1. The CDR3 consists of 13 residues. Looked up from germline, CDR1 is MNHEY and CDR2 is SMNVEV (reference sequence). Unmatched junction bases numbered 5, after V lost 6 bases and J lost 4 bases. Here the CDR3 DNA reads TGTGCCAGCAGCAACAGGGGACTCTATGGCTACACCTTC. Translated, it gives CASSNRGLYGYTF.

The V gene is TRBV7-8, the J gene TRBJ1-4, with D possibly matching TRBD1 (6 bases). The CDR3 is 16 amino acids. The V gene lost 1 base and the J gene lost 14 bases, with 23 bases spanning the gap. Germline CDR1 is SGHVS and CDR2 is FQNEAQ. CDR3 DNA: TGTGCCAGCAGCTTAGAAGACTACGTGGGGGGGCTAGGTCTGTTTTTT. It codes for CASSLEDYVGGLGLFF.

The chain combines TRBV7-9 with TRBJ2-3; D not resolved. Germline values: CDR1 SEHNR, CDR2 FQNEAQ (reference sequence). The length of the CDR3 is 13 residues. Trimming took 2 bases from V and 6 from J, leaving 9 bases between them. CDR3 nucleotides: TGTGCCAGCAGCTTAATAGCCTCGGATACGCAGTATTTT. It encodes CASSLIASDTQYF.

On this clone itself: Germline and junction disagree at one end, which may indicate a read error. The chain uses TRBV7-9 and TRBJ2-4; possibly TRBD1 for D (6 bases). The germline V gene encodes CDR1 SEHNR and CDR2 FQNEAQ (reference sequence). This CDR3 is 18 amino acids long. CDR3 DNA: TGTTCCAGCAGCCCCGCTCCCGTGGGGCAGGGGAAGAGAAACATTCAGTACTTC. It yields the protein CSSSPAPVGQGKRNIQYF.

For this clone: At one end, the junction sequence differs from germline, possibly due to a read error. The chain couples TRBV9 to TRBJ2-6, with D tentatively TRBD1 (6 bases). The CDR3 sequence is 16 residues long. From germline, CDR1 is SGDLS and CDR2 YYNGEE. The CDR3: CASSPTGSSGANGLTF. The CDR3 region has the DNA TGTGCCAGCAGCCCGACAGGCAGTAGTGGGGCCAACGGCCTGACTTTC.

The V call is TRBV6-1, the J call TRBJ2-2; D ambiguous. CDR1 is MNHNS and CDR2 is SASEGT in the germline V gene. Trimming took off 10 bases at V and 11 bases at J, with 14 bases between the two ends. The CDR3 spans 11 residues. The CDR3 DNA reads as TGTGCCAATCTAGGATACGGAGAGCTGTTTTTT. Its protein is CANLGYGELFF.

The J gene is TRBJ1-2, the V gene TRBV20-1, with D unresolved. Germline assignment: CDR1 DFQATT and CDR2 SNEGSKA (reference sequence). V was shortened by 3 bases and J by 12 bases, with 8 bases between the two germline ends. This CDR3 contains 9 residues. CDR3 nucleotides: TGCAGTGCTAGTAACAGAGACACCTTC. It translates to CSASNRDTF.